This T cell receptor beta chain is drawn from a study of vaccination and CD4 T cells after COVID-19. This clonotype was seen only a few times. Time point noted: late sampling 161 to 241 days after vaccination in a few convalescent patients. TCRdb reprocessed the PCR reads with MiXCR, giving one entry per CDR3 protein. The sample has roughly 30,000 distinct CDR3 sequences, 51% seen once. Unmatched junction bases numbered 12, after V lost 5 bases and J lost 8 bases. This CDR3 region has 15 residues. Germline values: CDR1 MDHEN, CDR2 SYDVKM. The clonotype was recovered from a human donor who had recovered from COVID-19. The specimen was CD4+ T cells from blood, collected about 7 months after SARS-CoV-2 vaccination. The rearrangement joins TRBV28 to TRBJ1-1; 9 bases align to TRBD1. CDR3 DNA: TGTGCCAGCAGTCGCAAGACAGGGGGGACTTTCGAAGCTTTCTTT. Amino acids: CASSRKTGGTFEAFF.